The TCR beta chain under discussion was sequenced for a study of human T cells and chemical hapten exposure. At the level of the study: Read at 6 days, the patch tests placed 0.01% DPC on the upper back.

TCRdb re-derived calls from the RACE reads in MiXCR, one entry per CDR3 protein. The data show 57,000 or so distinct CDR3 sequences, about 11% seen once. Time point in this sample: pre-sensitization, week 0. The treatment denotes: therapeutic diphenylcyclopropenone sensitization with weekly scalp DPC. The CDR3 sequence is 15 residues long. The germline gives CDR1 LGHNT, CDR2 FRNRAP. V lost 7 bases, J lost 0 bases, and 12 bases lay in between. Here the sequenced sample was whole blood, taken in connection with sensitization to the hapten diphenylcyclopropenone (DPC). This TCR derives from a woman between 35 and 50 years old with alopecia areata. Some clones in this sample may be carry-over from other donors' samples. The chain combines TRBV12-5 with TRBJ2-2, with D possibly matching TRBD1 (6 bases). The CDR3 loop reads CASAKGVANTGELFF. In DNA form, the CDR3 reads TGTGCTAGTGCGAAGGGGGTTGCGAACACCGGGGAGCTGTTTTTT.